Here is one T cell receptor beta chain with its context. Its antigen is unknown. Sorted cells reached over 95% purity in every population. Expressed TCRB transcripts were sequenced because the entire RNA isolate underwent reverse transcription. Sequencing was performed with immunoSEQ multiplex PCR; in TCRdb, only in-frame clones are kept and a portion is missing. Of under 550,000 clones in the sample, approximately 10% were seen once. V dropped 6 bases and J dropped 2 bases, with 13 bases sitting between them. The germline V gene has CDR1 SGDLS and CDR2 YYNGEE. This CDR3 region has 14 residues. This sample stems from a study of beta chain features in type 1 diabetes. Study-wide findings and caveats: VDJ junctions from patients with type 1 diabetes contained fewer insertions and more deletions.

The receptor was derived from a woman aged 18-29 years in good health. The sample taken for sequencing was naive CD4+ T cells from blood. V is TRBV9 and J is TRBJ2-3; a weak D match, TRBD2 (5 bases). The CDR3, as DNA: TGTGCCAGCAAACCGTCAGCGGCCACAGATACGCAGTATTTT. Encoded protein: CASKPSAATDTQYF.